The subject of this entry is one T cell receptor beta chain. This specimen comes from a study of blood T cell repertoires in COVID-19. The table came from immunoSEQ multiplex PCR; TCRdb's copy has only in-frame clones and leaves some out. The sample holds just under 350,000 clones; approximately 91% are singletons and the top ten take about 7%. The sample comprised peripheral blood. The TCR sequence derives from a woman in her seventies with COVID-19, enrolled during active disease.

DNA of the CDR3: TGTGCCAGCAGTGAACAGGGGACTTCGATCAATGAGCAGTTCTTC. This sequence encodes CASSEQGTSINEQFF. J is TRBJ2-1 and V is TRBV7-3; possibly TRBD1 for D (7 bases). Germline V gene sequence: CDR1 SGHTA, CDR2 FQGTGA. Trimming stripped 6 bases from V and 6 bases from J, with 18 bases between. The CDR3 extends over 15 amino acids.